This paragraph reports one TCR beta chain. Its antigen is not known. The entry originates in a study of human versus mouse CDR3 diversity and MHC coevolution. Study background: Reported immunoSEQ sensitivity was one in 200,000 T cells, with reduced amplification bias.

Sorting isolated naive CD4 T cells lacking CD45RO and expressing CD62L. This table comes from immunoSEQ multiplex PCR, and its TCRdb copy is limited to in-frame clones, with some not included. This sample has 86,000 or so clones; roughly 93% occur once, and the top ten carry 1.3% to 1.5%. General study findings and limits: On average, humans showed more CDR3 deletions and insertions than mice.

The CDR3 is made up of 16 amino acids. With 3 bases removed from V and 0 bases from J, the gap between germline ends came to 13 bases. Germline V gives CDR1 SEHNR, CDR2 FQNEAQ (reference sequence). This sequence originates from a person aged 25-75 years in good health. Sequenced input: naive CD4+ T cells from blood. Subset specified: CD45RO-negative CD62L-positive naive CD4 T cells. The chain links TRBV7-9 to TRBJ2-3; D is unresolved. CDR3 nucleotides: TGTGCCAGCAGCTTCCAGGCGATAGGTAGCACAGATACGCAGTATTTT. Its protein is CASSFQAIGSTDTQYF.